This is a list of T cell receptor beta chains from one sample in a study of beta chain features in type 1 diabetes. TCRdb's table, derived via immunoSEQ multiplex PCR, lists solely in-frame clones and lacks some. The table has hundreds of thousands of clones, 15% seen once. The material sequenced was naive CD4+ T cells from blood. Receptor source: a man aged 18 to 35 in good health. CDR3s include the opening cysteine and the closing phenylalanine or tryptophan. The D gene is left open where the match is weak. Not all rows give a size; the values are once, few, many and, for expanded clones, a class.

v_gene	abundance	d_gene	j_gene	CDR3nt	CDR3aa
TRBV7-9	few	-	TRBJ2-7	TGTGCCAGCAGCCCCCGGGCCATAAACTCCGAGCAGTACTTC	CASSPRAINSEQYF
TRBV9	-	-	TRBJ1-3	TGTGCCAGCAGCGCCGGGACATTCTCTGGAAACACCATATATTTT	CASSAGTFSGNTIYF
TRBV11-2	few	TRBD2	TRBJ2-1	TGTGCCAGCAGACCGGGACTATCCTACAATGAGCAGTTCTTC	CASRPGLSYNEQFF
TRBV4-2	few	-	TRBJ1-5	TGTGCCAGCAGCCAAGAGGGGCAGCACAATCAGCCCCAGCATTTT	CASSQEGQHNQPQHF
TRBV7-2	few	TRBD1	TRBJ1-3	TGTGCCAGCAGAGCGACAGGGTACTCTGGAAACACCATATATTTT	CASRATGYSGNTIYF
TRBV11-2	-	TRBD1	TRBJ2-7	TGTGCCAGCAGCTTAGATCGTGCAGGGGGCGCTTCCTACGAGCAGTACTTC	CASSLDRAGGASYEQYF
TRBV7-9	few	TRBD1	TRBJ1-6	TGTGCCAGCAGCTCAAGACAGGGGTCTAATTCACCCCTCCACTTT	CASSSRQGSNSPLHF
TRBV5-1	-	-	TRBJ2-3	TGCGCCAGCAGCTTGGCAAAAGGGCCAGATACGCAGTATTTT	CASSLAKGPDTQYF
TRBV9	-	-	TRBJ1-1	TGTGCCAGCAGCGAACGACAGGTTGGGAGAACTGAAGCTTTCTTT	CASSERQVGRTEAFF
TRBV20-1	-	-	TRBJ1-1	TGCAGTGCTAGAGATGGCCCCTTCACTTTCTTT	CSARDGPFTFF
TRBV29-1	few	-	TRBJ2-3	TGCAGCGTTAAGCGGGCCCCCACAGATACGCAGTATTTT	CSVKRAPTDTQYF
TRBV6-6	-	TRBD1	TRBJ2-7	TGTGCCAGCAGTTACCCGGGACAGGGGACCTACGAGCAGTACTTC	CASSYPGQGTYEQYF
TRBV18	-	TRBD1	TRBJ2-5	TGTGCCAGCTCACCTCAGACAGGGGGCCAAGAGACCCAGTACTTC	CASSPQTGGQETQYF
TRBV15	few	TRBD2	TRBJ2-1	TGTGCCACCAGGCCGGGACTAGCGGGGGGGTTAAGCTCCTACAATGAGCAGTTCTTC	CATRPGLAGGLSSYNEQFF
TRBV28	-	TRBD1	TRBJ2-7	TGTGCCAGCGCCGGGACAGGGATCTACGAGCAGTACTTC	CASAGTGIYEQYF
TRBV15	-	-	TRBJ2-5	TGTGCCACCAGCAGAGATCGGGGGTTCCAAGAGACCCAGTACTTC	CATSRDRGFQETQYF
TRBV4-3	-	TRBD1	TRBJ2-7	TGCGCCAGCAGCCAAGATCAGGGGGTTTACGAGCAGTACTTC	CASSQDQGVYEQYF
TRBV5-6	few	-	TRBJ2-3	TGTGCCAGCAGCTTAGGCGGGGATACGCAGTATTTT	CASSLGGDTQYF
TRBV19	-	TRBD2	TRBJ2-7	TGTGCCAGTAGGTGGACTAGCGGGATTGGCTACGAGCAGTACTTC	CASRWTSGIGYEQYF
TRBV4-1	-	-	TRBJ2-5	TGCGCCAGCAGCCACCGATTCCTGCCGGGAATCCAAGAGACCCAGTACTTC	CASSHRFLPGIQETQYF
TRBV29-1	many	-	TRBJ2-6	TGCAGCGTTGACTCCCCATCTGGGGCCAACGTCCTGACTTTC	CSVDSPSGANVLTF
TRBV19	-	TRBD2	TRBJ2-2	TGTGCCAGTAGTATTGGGAGGGGCAGGCCCACCGGGGAGCTGTTTTTT	CASSIGRGRPTGELFF
TRBV10-3	-	-	TRBJ2-5	TGTGCCATCAGTGTCGGGGCAGCCGCGGAGACCCAGTACTTC	CAISVGAAAETQYF
TRBV28	-	TRBD2	TRBJ2-7	TGTGCCAGCAGTCCCGGGAGGGGAGCATACGAGCAGTACTTC	CASSPGRGAYEQYF
TRBV5-1	-	-	TRBJ2-5	TGCGCCAGCAGCTTGCAGCGGAATCAAGAGACCCAGTACTTC	CASSLQRNQETQYF
TRBV2	few	TRBD1	TRBJ1-5	TGTGCCAGCAGCGGACAGGGAATGGGCAACAATCAGCCCCAGCATTTT	CASSGQGMGNNQPQHF
TRBV5-1	-	-	TRBJ2-5	TGCGCCAGCATGAGGTCAGGGGAGACCCAGTACTTC	CASMRSGETQYF
TRBV19	few	-	TRBJ1-5	TGTGCCAGTAGTAAGTTGAGGGGAGAGGGCAATCAGCCCCAGCATTTT	CASSKLRGEGNQPQHF
TRBV5-1	few	TRBD2	TRBJ2-3	TGCGCCAGCAGCCCCCGGGTGAGCGGGGGAGGTTTCACAGATACGCAGTATTTT	CASSPRVSGGGFTDTQYF
TRBV10-3	-	TRBD1	TRBJ2-7	TGTGCCATCGGTAGGGACAGGGGTGTCAACGAGCAGTACTTC	CAIGRDRGVNEQYF